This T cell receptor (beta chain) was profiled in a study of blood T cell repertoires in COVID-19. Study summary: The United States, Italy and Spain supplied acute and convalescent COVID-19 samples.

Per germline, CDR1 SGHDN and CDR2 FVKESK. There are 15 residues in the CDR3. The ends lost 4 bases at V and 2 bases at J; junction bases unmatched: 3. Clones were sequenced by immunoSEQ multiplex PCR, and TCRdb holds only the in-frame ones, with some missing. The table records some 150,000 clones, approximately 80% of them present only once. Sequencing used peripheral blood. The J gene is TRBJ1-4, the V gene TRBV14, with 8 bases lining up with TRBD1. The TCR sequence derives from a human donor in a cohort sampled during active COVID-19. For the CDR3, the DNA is TGTGCCAGCAGCCCATACAGGGGGACTAATGAAAAACTGTTTTTT. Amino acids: CASSPYRGTNEKLFF.